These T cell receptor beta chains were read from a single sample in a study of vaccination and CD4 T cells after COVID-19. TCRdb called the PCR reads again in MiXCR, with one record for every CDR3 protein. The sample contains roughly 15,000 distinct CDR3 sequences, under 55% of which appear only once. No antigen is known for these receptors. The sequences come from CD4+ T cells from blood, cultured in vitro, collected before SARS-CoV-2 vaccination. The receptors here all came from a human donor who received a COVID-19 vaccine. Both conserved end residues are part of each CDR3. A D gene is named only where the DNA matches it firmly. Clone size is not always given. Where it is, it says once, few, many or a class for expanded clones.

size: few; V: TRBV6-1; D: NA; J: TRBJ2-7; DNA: TGTGCCAGCAGGGGTGGACAGCGCGAAACTAGCTCCTACGAGCAGTACTTC; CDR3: CASRGGQRETSSYEQYF
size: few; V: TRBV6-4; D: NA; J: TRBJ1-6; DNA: TGTGCCAGCAGTGATACCCGGGATTCACCCCTCCACTTT; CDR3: CASSDTRDSPLHF
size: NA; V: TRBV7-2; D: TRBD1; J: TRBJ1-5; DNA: TGTGCCAGCAGCTCTCAAGCAGGGGGGTATCAGCCCCAGCATTTT; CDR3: CASSSQAGGYQPQHF
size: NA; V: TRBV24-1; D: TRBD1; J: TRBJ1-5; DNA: TGTGCCACCAGGGGACAGGGAAACAATCAGCCCCAGCATTTT; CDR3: CATRGQGNNQPQHF
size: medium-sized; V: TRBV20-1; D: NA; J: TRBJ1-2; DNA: TGCAGTGCTAAGGACTGGGCTGGCTATGGCTACACCTTC; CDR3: CSAKDWAGYGYTF
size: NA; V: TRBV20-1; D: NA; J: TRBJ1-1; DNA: TGCAGTGCCCCACACCTGGGGCCTTCGAACACTGAAGCTTTCTTT; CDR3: CSAPHLGPSNTEAFF
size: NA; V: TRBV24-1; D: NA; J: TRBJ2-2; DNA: TGTGCCACCAGTGATTTGCAGGGCAGGGAAAAGCTGTTTTTT; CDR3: CATSDLQGREKLFF
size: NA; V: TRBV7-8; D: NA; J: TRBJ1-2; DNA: TGTGCCAGCAGCTTAGGCAGTACTAACTATGGCTACACCTTC; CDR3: CASSLGSTNYGYTF
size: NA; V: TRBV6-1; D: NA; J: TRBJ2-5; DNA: TGTGCCAGCAGGAAACCGGGAGCCCTTCAAGAGACCCAGTACTTC; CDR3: CASRKPGALQETQYF
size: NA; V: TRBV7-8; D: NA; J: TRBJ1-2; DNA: TGTGCCAGCACCGATTCGCCAGTCCGGGGCAGGGAGGCCTATGGCTACACCTTC; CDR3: CASTDSPVRGREAYGYTF
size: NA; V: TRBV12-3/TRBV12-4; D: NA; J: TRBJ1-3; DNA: TGTGCCAGCAGTCGACCAACAGGGAGCTCTGGAAACACCATATATTTT; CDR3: CASSRPTGSSGNTIYF
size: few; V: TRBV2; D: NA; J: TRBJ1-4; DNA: TGTGCCAGCAGGGATTATGAGGGGAGTGGTGAAAAACTGTTTTTT; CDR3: CASRDYEGSGEKLFF
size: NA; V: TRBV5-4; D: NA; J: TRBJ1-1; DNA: TGTGCCAGCAGCCCACCCAGGGATAAGAACACTGAAGCTTTCTTT; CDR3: CASSPPRDKNTEAFF
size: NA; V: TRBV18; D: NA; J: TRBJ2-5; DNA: TGTGCCAGCTCACCAGTGGCGGGAATCCAAGAGACCCAGTACTTC; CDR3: CASSPVAGIQETQYF
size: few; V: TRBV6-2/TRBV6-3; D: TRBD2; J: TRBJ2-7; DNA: TGTGCCAGCAGTTCCCGTTGGACTAGCGGCTACGAGCAGTACTTC; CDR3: CASSSRWTSGYEQYF
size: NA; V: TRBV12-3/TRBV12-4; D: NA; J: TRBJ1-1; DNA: TGTGCCAGCAGTACGGGACTGGATTTGATACCTGAAGCTTTCTTT; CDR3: CASSTGLDLIPEAFF
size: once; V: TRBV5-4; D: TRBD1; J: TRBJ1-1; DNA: TGTGCCAGCAGCTTCTACAGGGGGACTGAAGCTTTCTTT; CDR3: CASSFYRGTEAFF
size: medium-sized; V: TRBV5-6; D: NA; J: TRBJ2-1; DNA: TGTGCCAGCAGCCTGTTTCAGGTACAGACCAATGAGCAGTTCTTC; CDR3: CASSLFQVQTNEQFF
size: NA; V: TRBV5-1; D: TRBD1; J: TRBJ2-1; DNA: TGCGCCAGCAGTAAAAACAGGGGCAATGAGCAGTTCTTC; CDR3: CASSKNRGNEQFF
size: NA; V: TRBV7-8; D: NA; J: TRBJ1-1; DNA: TGTGCCAGCAGCTTAAGAACAGGGAACACTGAAGCTTTCTTT; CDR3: CASSLRTGNTEAFF
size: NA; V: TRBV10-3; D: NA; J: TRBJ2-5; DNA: TGTGCCATCAGTGATTGGCAAGAGACCCAGTACTTC; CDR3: CAISDWQETQYF
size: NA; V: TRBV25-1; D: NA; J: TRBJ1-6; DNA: TGTGCCAGCAGTGAATACGGGATTAATTCACCCCTCCACTTT; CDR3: CASSEYGINSPLHF
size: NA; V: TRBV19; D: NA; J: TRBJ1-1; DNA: TGTGCCAGTAGCCCAACCCCCAAGGTAACAACTAACACTGAAGCTTTCTTT; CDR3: CASSPTPKVTTNTEAFF
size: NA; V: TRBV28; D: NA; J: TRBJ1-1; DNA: TGTGCCAGCAGTTTATTTGGGACACTGAACACTGAAGCTTTCTTT; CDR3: CASSLFGTLNTEAFF